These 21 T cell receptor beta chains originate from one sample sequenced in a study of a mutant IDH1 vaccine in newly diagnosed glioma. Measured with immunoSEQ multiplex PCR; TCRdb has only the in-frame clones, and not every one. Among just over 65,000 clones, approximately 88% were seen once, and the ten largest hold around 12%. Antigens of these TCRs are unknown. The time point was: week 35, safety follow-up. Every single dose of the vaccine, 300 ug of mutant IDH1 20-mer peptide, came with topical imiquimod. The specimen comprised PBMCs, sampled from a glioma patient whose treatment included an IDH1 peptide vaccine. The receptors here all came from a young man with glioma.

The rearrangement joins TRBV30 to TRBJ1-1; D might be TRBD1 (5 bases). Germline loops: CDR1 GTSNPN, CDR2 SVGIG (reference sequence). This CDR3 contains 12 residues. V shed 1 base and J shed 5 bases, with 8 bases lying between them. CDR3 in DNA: TGTGCCTGGAGTGCCAGGGCAACTGAAGCTTTCTTT. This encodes CAWSARATEAFF.

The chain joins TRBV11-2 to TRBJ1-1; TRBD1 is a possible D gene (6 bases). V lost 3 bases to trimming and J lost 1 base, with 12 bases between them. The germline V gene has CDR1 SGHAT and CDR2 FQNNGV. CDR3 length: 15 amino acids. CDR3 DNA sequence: TGTGCCAGCAGCTTGAACAGGGCTGGGAACACTGAAGCTTTCTTT. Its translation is CASSLNRAGNTEAFF.

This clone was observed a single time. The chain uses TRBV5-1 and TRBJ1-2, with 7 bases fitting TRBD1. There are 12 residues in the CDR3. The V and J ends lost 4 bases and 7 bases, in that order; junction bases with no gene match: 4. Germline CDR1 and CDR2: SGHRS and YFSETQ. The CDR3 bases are TGCGCCAGCAGCGGGACAGCGTCTGGCTACACCTTC. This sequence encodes CASSGTASGYTF. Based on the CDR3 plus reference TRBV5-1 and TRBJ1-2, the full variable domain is KAGVTQTPRYLIKTRGQQVTLSCSPISGHRSVSWYQQTPGQGLQFLFEYFSETQRNKGNFPGRFSGRQFSNSRSEMNVSTLELGDSALYLCASSGTASGYTFGSGTRLTVV.

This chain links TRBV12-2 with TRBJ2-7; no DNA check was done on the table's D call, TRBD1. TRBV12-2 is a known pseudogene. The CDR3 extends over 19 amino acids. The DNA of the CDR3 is TGTGCAAGTCGCTTAACTCACAGGGGGCTCACTCGTATTACTACGGAGCAGTACTTC. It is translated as CASRLTHRGLTRITTEQYF.

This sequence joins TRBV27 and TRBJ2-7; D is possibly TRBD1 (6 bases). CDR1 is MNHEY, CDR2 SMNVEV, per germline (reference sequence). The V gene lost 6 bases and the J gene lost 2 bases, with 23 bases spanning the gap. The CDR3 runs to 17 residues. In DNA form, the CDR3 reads TGTGCCAGCAGCTCGTCCTCCGGGACACGTTCTACCTACGAGCAGTACTTC. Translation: CASSSSSGTRSTYEQYF.

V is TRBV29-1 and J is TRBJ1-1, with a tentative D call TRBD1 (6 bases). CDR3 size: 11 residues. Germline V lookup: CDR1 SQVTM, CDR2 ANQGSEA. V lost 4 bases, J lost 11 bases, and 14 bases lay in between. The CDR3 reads CSVVRAGEAFF. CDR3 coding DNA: TGCAGCGTTGTGAGGGCAGGGGAGGCTTTCTTT.

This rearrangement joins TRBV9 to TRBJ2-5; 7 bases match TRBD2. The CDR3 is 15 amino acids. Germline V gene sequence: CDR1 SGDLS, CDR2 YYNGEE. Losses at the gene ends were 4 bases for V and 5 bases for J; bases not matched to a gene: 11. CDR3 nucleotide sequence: TGTGCCAGCAGCTCCCGCGAGACTAGCATGGAGACCCAGTACTTC. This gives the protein CASSSRETSMETQYF. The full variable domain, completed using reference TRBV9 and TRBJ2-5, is DSGVTQTPKHLITATGQRVTLRCSPRSGDLSVYWYQQSLDQGLQFLIQYYNGEERAKGNILERFSAQQFPDLHSELNLSSLELGDSALYFCASSSRETSMETQYFGPGTRLLVL.

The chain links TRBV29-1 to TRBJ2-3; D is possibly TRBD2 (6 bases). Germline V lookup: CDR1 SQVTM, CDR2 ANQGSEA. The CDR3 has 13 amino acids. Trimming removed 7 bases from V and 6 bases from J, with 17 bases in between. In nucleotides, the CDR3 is TGCAGCGCTACGGGAGTCAGAGGGGATACGCAGTATTTT. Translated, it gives CSATGVRGDTQYF.

The CDR3 sequence: CASSSRDRFNEQFF. The CDR3, as DNA: TGTGCCAGCAGCTCCCGGGACAGGTTTAATGAGCAGTTCTTC. The genes are TRBV5-4 and TRBJ2-1; 8 positions match TRBD1. This CDR3 is 14 amino acids long. Losses at the gene ends were 3 bases for V and 7 bases for J; bases not matched to a gene: 6. From germline, CDR1 is SGHNT and CDR2 YYREEE (reference sequence).

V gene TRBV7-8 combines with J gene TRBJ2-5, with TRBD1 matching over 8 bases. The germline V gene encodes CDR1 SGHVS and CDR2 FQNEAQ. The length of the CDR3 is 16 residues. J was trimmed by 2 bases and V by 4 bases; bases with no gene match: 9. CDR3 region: CASSSPWGTGQETQYF. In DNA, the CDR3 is TGTGCCAGCAGCTCACCCTGGGGGACAGGACAAGAGACCCAGTACTTC.

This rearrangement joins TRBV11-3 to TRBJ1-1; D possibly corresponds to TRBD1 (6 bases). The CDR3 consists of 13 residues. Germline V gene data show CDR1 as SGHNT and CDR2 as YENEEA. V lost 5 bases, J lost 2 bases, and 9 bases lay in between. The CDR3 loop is CASSPDSNTEAFF. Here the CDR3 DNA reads TGTGCCAGCAGCCCGGACAGTAACACTGAAGCTTTCTTT.

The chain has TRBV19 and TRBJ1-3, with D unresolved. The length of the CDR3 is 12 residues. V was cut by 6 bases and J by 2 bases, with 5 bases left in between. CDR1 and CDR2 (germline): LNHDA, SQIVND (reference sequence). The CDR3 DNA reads TGTGCCAGTAGAGTGCCTGGAAACACCATATATTTT. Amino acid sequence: CASRVPGNTIYF.

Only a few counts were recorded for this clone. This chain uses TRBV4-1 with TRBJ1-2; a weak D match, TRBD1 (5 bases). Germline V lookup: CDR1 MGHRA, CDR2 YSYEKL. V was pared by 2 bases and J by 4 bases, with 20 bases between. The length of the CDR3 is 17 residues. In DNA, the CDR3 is TGCGCCAGCAGCCAAATCCATACAGCCACGACAGTCTATGGCTACACCTTC. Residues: CASSQIHTATTVYGYTF.

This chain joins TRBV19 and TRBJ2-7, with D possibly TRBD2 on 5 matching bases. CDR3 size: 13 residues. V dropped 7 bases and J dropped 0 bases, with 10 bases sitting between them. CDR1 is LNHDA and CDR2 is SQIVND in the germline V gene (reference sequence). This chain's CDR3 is CASKERTSYEQYF. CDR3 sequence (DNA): TGTGCCAGTAAGGAGCGGACCTCCTACGAGCAGTACTTC.

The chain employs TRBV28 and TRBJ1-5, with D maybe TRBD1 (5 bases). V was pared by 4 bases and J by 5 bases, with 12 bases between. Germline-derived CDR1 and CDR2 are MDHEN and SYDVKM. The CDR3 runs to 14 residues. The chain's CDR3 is CASSSQGGHQPQHF. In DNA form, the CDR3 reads TGTGCCAGCAGTTCCCAGGGAGGTCATCAGCCCCAGCATTTT.

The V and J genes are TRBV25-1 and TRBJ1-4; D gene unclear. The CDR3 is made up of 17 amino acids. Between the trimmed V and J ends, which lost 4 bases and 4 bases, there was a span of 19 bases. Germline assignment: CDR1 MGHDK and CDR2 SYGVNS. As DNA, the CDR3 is TGTGCCAGCAGTGCGGCAGTACCGAGTGTGATTAATGAAAAACTGTTTTTT. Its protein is CASSAAVPSVINEKLFF.

DNA for the CDR3: TGTGCCAGTAGTAAACTTAGCGGGAGAGACTATGGCTACACCTTC. This gives the protein CASSKLSGRDYGYTF. The chain is built from TRBV19 and TRBJ1-2, with D unresolved. The CDR3 has 15 amino acids. Trimming removed 4 bases at V and 3 bases at J, with 15 bases between. Germline V lookup: CDR1 LNHDA, CDR2 SQIVND (reference sequence).

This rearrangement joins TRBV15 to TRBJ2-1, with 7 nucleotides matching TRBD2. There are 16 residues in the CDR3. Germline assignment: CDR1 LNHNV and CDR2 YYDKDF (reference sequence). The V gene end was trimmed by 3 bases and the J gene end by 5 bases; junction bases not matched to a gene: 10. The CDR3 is CATSRSLTSPNNEQFF. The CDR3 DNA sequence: TGTGCCACCAGCAGGTCCTTGACTAGCCCGAACAATGAGCAGTTCTTC. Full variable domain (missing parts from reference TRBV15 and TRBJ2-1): DAMVIQNPRYQVTQFGKPVTLSCSQTLNHNVMYWYQQKSSQAPKLLFHYYDKDFNNEADTPDNFQSRRPNTSFCFLDIRSPGLGDTAMYLCATSRSLTSPNNEQFFGPGTRLTVL.

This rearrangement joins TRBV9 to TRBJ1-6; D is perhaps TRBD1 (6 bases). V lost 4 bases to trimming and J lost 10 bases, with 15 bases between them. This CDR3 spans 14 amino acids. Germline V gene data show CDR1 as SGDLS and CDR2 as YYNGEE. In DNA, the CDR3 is TGTGCCAGCAGCCCAGGGGCCCTAGCCTCACCCCTCCACTTT. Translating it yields CASSPGALASPLHF.

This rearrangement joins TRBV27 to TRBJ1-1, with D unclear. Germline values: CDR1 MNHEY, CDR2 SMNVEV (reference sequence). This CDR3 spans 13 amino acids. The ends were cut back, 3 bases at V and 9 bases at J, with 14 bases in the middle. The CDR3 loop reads CASSFGGSRKAFF. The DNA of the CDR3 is TGTGCCAGCAGTTTTGGAGGAAGCCGTAAAGCTTTCTTT.

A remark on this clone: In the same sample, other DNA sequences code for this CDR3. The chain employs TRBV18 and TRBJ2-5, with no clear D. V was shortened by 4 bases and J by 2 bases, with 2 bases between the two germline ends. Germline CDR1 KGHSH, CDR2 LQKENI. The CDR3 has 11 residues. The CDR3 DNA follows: TGTGCCAGCTCACTTCAAGAGACCCAGTACTTC. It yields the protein CASSLQETQYF.